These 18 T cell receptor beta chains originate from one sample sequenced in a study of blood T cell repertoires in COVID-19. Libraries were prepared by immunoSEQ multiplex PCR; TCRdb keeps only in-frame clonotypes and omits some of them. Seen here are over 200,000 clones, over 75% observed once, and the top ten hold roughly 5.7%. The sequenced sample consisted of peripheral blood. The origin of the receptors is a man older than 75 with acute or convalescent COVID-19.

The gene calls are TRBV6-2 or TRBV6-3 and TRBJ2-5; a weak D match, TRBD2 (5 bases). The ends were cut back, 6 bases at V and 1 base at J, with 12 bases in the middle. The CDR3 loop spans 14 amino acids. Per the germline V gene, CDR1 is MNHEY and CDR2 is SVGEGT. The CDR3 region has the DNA TGTGCCAGCAGCCACGGAGGACCCCAAGAGACCCAGTACTTC. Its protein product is CASSHGGPQETQYF.

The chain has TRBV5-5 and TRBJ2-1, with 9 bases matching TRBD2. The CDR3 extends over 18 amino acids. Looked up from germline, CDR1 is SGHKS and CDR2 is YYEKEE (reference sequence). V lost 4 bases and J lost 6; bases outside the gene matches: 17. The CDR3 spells CASSPWGGAGGSSNEQFF. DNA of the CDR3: TGTGCCAGCAGCCCCTGGGGGGGGGCGGGAGGGTCTAGCAATGAGCAGTTCTTC.

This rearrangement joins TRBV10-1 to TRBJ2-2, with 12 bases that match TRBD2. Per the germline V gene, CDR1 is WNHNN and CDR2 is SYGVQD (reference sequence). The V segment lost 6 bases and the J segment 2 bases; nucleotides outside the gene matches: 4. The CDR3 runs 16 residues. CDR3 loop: CASSAGLAGNTGELFF. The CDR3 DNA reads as TGCGCCAGCAGCGCGGGACTAGCGGGCAACACCGGGGAGCTGTTTTTT.

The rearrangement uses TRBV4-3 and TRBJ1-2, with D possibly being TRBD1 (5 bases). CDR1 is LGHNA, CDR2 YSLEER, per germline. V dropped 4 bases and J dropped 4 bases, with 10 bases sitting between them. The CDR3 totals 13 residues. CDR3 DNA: TGCGCCAGCAGCCTCTTTCAGGGCTATGGCTACACCTTC. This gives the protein CASSLFQGYGYTF.

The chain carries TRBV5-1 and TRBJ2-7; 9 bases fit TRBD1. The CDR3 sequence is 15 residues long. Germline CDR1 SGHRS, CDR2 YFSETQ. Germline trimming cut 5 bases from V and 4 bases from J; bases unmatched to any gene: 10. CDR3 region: CASRGGTGGRYEQYF. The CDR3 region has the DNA TGCGCCAGCAGAGGGGGCACAGGGGGCAGGTACGAGCAGTACTTC.

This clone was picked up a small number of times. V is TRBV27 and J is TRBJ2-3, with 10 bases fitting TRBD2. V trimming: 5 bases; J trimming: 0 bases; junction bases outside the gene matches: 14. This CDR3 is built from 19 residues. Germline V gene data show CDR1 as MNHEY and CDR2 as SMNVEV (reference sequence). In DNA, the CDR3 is TGTGCCAGCAGTAAGGGGGTAGGGGTGACTAGCGGGAGCACAGATACGCAGTATTTT. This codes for CASSKGVGVTSGSTDTQYF.

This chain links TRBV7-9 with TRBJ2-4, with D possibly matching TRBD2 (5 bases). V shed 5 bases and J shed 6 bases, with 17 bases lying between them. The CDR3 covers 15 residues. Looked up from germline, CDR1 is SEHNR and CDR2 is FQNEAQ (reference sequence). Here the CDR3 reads CASSHAAGHGNIQYF. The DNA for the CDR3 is TGTGCCAGCAGCCACGCCGCGGGTCACGGAAACATTCAGTACTTC.

The CDR3 reads CASSFGGSSGNTIYF. Here the CDR3 DNA reads TGTGCCAGCAGCTTTGGTGGCAGCTCTGGAAACACCATATATTTT. The chain has TRBV7-2 and TRBJ1-3; D is unclear. Trimming removed 3 bases from V and 0 bases from J, with 9 bases in between. Germline CDR1 reads SGHTA; CDR2 reads FQGNSA. The CDR3 covers 15 residues.

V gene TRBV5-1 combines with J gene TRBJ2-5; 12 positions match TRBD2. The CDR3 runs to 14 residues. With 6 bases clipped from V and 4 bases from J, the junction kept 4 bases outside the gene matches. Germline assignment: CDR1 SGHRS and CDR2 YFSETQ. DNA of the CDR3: TGCGCCAGCAACCCGGGACTAGCGGGAGAGACCCAGTACTTC. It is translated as CASNPGLAGETQYF.

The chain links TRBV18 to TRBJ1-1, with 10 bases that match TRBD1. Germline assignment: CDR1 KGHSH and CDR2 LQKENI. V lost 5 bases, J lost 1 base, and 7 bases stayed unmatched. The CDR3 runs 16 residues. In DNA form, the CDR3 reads TGTGCCAGCTCAGCCAGGACAGGGGGACCGAACACTGAAGCTTTCTTT. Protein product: CASSARTGGPNTEAFF.

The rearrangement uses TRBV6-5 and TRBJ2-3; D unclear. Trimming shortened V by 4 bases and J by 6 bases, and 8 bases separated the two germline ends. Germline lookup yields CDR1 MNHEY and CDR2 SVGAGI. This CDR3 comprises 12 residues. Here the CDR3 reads CASSSPRDTQYF. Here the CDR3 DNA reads TGTGCCAGCAGTTCTCCTCGGGATACGCAGTATTTT.

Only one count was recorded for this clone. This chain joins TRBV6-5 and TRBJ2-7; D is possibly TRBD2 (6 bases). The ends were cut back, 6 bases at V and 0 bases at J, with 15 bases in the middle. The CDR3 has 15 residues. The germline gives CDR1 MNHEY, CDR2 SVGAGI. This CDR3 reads CASRLGPTSSYEQYF. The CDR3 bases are TGTGCCAGCAGATTGGGACCGACTAGCTCCTACGAGCAGTACTTC.

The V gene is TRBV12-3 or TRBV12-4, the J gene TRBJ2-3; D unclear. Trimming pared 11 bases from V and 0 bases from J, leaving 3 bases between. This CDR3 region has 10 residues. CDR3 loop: CAQSTDTQYF. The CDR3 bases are TGTGCCCAGAGCACAGATACGCAGTATTTT.

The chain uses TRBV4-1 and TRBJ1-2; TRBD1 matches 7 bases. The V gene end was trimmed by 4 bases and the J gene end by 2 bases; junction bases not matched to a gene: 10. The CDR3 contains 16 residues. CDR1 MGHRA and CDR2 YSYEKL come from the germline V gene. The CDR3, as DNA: TGCGCCAGCAGCCTGGAGGGGGCGCGGTGGAACTATGGCTACACCTTC. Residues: CASSLEGARWNYGYTF.

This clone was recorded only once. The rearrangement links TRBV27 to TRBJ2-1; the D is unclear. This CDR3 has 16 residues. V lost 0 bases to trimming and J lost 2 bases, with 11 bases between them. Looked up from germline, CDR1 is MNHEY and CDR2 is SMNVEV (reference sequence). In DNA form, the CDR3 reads TGTGCCAGCAGTTTATCCCCCCTCGCGACCTACAATGAGCAGTTCTTC. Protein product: CASSLSPLATYNEQFF.

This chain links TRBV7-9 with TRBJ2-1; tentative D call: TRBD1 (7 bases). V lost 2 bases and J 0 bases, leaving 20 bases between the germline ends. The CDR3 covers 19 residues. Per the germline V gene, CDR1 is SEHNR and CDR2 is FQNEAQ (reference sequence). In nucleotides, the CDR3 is TGTGCCAGCAGCTTAACTGAACTAGGGCAGGGGGGCTCCTACAATGAGCAGTTCTTC. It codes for CASSLTELGQGGSYNEQFF.

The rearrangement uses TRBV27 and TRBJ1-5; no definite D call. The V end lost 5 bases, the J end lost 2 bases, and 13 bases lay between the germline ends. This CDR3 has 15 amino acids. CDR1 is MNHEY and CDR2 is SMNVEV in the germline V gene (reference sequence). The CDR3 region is CASSPYNQGNQPQHF. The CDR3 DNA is TGTGCCAGCAGTCCTTACAATCAGGGCAATCAGCCCCAGCATTTT.

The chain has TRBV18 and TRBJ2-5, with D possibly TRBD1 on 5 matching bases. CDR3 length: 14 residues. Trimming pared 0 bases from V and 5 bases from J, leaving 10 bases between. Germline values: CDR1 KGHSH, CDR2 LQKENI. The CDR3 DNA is TGTGCCAGCTCACCACCGGGGCGTATGGAGACCCAGTACTTC. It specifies CASSPPGRMETQYF. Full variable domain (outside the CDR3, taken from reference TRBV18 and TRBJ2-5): NAGVMQNPRHLVRRRGQEARLRCSPMKGHSHVYWYRQLPEEGLKFMVYLQKENIIDESGMPKERFSAEFPKEGPSILRIQQVVRGDSAAYFCASSPPGRMETQYFGPGTRLLVL.